This TCR beta chain was sequenced during a study of cytomegalovirus exposure and HLA in healthy donors. PCR used 60 Vbeta primers and 13 Jbeta primers. Assay: immunoSEQ multiplex PCR; the TCRdb copy retains only in-frame clones and omits some. The sample includes 120,000 or so clones, 75% to 85% of them seen just once. The trim removed 2 bases at V and 2 bases at J, leaving 11 bases unmatched. This CDR3 is built from 18 residues. CDR1 and CDR2 (germline): SGHAT, FQNNGV. General observations from the study: Researchers reported from a later analysis that most CMV-associated TCR beta chains appeared HLA-restricted.

This clone was recorded once. What it binds is unknown. The chain has TRBV11-2 and TRBJ2-5, with 10 bases matching TRBD2. The sequencing sample was made of PBMCs. This clonotype was sampled from a young man in good health and CMV-seropositive. For the CDR3, the DNA is TGTGCCAGCAGCTTACCATACCCTACTAGCGGGGAACAAGAGACCCAGTACTTC. Its translation: CASSLPYPTSGEQETQYF.